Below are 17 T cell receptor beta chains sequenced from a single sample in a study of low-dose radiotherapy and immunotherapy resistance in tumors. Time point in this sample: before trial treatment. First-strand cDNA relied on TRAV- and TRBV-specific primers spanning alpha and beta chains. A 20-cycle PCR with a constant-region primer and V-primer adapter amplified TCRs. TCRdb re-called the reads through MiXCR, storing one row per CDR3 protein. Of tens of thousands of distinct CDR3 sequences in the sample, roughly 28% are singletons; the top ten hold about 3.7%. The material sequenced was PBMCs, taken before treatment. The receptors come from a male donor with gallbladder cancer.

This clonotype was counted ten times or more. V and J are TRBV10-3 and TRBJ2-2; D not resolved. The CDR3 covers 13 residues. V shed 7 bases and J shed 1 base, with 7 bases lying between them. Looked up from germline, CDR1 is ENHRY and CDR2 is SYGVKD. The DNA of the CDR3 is TGTGCCATCACCAAGGGGAACACCGGGGAGCTGTTTTTT. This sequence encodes CAITKGNTGELFF.

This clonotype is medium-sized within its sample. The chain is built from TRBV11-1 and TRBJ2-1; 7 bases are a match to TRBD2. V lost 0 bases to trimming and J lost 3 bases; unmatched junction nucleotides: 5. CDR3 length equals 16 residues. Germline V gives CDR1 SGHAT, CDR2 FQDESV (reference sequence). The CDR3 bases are TGTGCCAGCAGCTTAGCGGGAGGGCCCATCTACAATGAGCAGTTCTTC. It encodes CASSLAGGPIYNEQFF.

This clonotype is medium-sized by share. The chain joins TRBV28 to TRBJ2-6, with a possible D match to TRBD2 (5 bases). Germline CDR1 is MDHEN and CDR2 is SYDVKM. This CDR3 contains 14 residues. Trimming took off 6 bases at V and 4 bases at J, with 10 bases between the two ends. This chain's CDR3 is CASRKSGGANVLTF. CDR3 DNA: TGTGCCAGCAGGAAATCGGGGGGGGCCAACGTCCTGACTTTC.

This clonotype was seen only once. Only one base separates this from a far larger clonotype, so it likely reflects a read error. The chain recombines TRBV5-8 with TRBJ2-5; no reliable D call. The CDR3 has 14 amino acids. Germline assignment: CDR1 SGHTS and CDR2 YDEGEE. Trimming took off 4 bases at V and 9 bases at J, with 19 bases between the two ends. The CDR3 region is CASSPDPGDGSQYF. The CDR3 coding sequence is TGTGCCAGCAGCCCCGATCCCGGAGATGGGTCCCAGTACTTC.

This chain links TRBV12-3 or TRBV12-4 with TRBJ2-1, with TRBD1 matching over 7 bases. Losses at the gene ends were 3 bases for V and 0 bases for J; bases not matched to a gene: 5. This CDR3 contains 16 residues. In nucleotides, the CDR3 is TGTGCCAGCAGTTTTTCGGGACAGAGCTCCTACAATGAGCAGTTCTTC. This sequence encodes CASSFSGQSSYNEQFF.

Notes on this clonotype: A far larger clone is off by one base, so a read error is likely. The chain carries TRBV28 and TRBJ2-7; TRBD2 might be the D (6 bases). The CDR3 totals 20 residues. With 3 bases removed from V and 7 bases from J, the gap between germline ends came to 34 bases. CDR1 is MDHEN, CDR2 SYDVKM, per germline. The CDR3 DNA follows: TGTGCCAGCAGTTTGAATCGCCGACTCCTTGGTGTGGGAGGCTACAATGAGCAGTACTTC. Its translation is CASSLNRRLLGVGGYNEQYF.

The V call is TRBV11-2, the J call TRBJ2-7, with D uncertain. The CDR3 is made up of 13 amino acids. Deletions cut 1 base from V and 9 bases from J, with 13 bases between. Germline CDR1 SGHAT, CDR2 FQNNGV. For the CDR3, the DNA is TGTGCCAGCAGCTTAGGGGCGGTGGCGGCGCAGTACTTC. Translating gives CASSLGAVAAQYF.

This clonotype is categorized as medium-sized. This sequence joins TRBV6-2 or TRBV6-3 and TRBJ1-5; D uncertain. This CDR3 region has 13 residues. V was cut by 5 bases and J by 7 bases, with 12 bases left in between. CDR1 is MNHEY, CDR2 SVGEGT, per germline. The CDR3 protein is CASSEIQTQPQHF. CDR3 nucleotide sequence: TGTGCCAGCAGTGAAATCCAAACACAGCCCCAGCATTTT.

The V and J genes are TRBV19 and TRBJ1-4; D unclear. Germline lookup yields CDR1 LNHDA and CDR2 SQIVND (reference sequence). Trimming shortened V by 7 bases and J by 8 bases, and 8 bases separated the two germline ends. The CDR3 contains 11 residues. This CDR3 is CASKTEEKLFF. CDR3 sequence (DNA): TGTGCCAGTAAGACGGAGGAAAAACTGTTTTTT.

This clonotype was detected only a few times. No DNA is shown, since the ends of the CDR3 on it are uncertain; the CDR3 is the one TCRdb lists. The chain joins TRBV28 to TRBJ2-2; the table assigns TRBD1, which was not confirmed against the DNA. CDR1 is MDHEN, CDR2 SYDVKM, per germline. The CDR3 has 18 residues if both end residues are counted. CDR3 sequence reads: CASSLWAASNTGELFFFF.

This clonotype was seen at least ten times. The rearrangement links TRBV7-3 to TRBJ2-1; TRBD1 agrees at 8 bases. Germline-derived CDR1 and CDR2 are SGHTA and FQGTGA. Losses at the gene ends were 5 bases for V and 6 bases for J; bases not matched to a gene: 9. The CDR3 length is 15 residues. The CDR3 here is CASSPASGQGNEQFF. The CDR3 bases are TGTGCCAGCAGCCCCGCCAGCGGACAGGGCAATGAGCAGTTCTTC.

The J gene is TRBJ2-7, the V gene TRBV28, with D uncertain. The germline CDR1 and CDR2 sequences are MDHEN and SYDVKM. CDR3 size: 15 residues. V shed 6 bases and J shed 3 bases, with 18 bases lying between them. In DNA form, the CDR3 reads TGTGCCAGCAGGACGGACGAAGGCCGGATCTACGAGCAGTACTTC. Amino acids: CASRTDEGRIYEQYF.

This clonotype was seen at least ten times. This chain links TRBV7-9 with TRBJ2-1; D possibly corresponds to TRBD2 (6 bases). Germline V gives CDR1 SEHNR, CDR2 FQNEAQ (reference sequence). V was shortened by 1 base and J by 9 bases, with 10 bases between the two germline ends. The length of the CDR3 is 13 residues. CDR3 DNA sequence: TGTGCCAGCAGCTTAGAACTAGCAGTTGAGCAGTTCTTC. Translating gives CASSLELAVEQFF.

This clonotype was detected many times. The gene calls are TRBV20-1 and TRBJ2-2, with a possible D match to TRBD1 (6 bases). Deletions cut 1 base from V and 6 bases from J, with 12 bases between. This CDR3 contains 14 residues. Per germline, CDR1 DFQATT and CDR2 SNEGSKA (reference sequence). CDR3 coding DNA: TGCAGTGCTAGAGTACAGGGTATTGCCGGGGAGCTGTTTTTT. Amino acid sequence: CSARVQGIAGELFF.

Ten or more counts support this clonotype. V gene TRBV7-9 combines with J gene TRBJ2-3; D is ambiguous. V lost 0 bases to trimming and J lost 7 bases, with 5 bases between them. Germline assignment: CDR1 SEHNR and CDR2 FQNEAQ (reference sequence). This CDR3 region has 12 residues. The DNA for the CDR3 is TGTGCCAGCAGCTTAGCGCCGAATACGCAGTATTTT. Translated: CASSLAPNTQYF.

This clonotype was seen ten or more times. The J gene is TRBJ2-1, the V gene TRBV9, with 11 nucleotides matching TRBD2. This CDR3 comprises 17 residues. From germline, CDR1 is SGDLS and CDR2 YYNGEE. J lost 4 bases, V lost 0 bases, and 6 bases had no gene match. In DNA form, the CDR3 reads TGTGCCAGCAGCGTAGATCCCCGACTAGCGGGGTACAATGAGCAGTTCTTC. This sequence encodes CASSVDPRLAGYNEQFF.

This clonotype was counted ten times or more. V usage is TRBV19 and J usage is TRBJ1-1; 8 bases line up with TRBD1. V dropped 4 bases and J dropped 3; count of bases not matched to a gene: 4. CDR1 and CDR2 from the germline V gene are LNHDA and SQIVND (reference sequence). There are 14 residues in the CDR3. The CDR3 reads CASSTGQGYTEAFF. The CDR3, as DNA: TGTGCCAGTAGTACAGGACAGGGTTACACTGAAGCTTTCTTT.